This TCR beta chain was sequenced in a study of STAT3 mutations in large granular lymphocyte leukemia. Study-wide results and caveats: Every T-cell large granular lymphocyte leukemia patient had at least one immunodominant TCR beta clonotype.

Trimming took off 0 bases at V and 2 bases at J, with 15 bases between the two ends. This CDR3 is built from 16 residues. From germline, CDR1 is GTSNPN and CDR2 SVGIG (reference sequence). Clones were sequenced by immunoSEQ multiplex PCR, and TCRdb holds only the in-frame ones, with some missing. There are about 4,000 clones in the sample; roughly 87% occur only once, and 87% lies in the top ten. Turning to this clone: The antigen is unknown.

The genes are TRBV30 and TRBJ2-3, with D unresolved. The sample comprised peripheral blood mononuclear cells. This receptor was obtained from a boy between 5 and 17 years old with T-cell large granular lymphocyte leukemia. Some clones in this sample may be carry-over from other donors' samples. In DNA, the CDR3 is TGTGCCTGGAGTGTAGATGCAGGTTGGGACACAGATACGCAGTATTTT. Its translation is CAWSVDAGWDTDTQYF.